This is a list of T cell receptor beta chains from one sample in a study of immune evolution from preneoplasia to lung adenocarcinoma. The protocol was immunoSEQ multiplex PCR, while the TCRdb copy is restricted to in-frame clones and leaves out a portion. This sample has around 16,000 clones, with around nine tenths found just once. The specimen sequenced was FFPE invasive lung adenocarcinoma tissue. Receptors were obtained from a person aged 70 to 80 with invasive lung adenocarcinoma. Both conserved end residues are part of each CDR3. A D gene is named only where the DNA matches it firmly. A clone size is listed for some rows: how often the clone was seen (once, few, many), or a class if it is expanded.

>.|TRBV7-8|TRBJ1-1|TRBD1
CASSPATGRGEAFF
TGTGCCAGCAGCCCGGCGACAGGGCGGGGTGAAGCTTTCTTT
>.|TRBV29-1|TRBJ1-1|.
CSTRGRTANTEAFF
TGCAGCACCAGGGGTCGTACAGCTAACACTGAAGCTTTCTTT
>.|TRBV12-5|TRBJ1-1|.
CASGQRLNTEAFF
TGTGCTAGTGGCCAGAGGCTGAACACTGAAGCTTTCTTT
>once|TRBV15|TRBJ1-4|.
CATSRDRGRAFDMYEKLFF
TGTGCCACCAGCAGAGATCGGGGCCGGGCGTTTGATATGTATGAAAAACTGTTTTTT
>.|TRBV2|TRBJ2-7|TRBD1
CASRDRVIYEQYF
TGTGCCAGCAGGGACAGGGTTATTTACGAGCAGTACTTC
>.|TRBV5-1|TRBJ1-1|.
CASSSGGRSEAFF
TGCGCCAGCAGCTCGGGCGGCCGGTCTGAAGCTTTCTTT
>.|TRBV5-4|TRBJ1-3|.
CASSLKGFSGNTIYF
TGTGCCAGCAGCTTGAAGGGGTTCTCTGGAAACACCATATATTTT
>once|TRBV28|TRBJ2-3|.
CASSLWGGGTDTQYF
TGTGCCAGCAGTTTATGGGGGGGCGGCACAGATACGCAGTATTTT
>.|TRBV11-1|TRBJ2-1|TRBD1
CASSLWGTGIQNEQFF
TGTGCCAGCAGCTTATGGGGGACAGGGATACAAAATGAGCAGTTCTTC
>.|TRBV6-6|TRBJ2-6|.
CASSYYDRFSNVLTF
TGTGCCAGCAGTTACTACGACAGATTCTCAAACGTCCTGACTTTC
>.|TRBV27|TRBJ1-2|TRBD1
CASSQGQGARGYTF
TGTGCCAGCAGCCAGGGACAGGGGGCGCGTGGCTACACCTTC
>.|TRBV28|TRBJ2-5|TRBD2
CAIGTSGGPRETQYF
TGTGCCATCGGGACTAGCGGGGGGCCGAGGGAGACCCAGTACTTC
>once|TRBV29-1|TRBJ1-1|.
CSFGQGAKTEAFF
.
>once|TRBV19|TRBJ2-3|.
CASSDQSTDTQYF
TGTGCCAGTAGTGATCAGAGCACAGATACGCAGTATTTT
>.|TRBV27|TRBJ2-7|TRBD2
CASSLRTSGRNEQYF
TGTGCCAGCAGTCTTCGGACTAGCGGGAGAAACGAGCAGTACTTC